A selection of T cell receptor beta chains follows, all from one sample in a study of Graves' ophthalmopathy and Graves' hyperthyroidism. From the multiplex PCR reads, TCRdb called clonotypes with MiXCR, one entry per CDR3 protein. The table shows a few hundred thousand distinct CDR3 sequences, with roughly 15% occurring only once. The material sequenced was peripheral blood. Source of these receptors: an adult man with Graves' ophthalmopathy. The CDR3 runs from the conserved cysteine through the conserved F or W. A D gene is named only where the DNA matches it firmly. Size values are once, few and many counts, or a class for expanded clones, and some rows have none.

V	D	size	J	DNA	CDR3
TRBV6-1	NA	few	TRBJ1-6	TGTGACAGCAGACGTCACTATAATTTACCCCTCCACTTT	CDSRRHYNLPLHF
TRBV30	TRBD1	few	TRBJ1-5	TGTGCCCGGAGTGTGGACAGGGGAACGACCACTGGGCAGCCCCAGCATTTT	CARSVDRGTTTGQPQHF
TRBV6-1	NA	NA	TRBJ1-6	TGTGCCAGCAGACGCGGACGGACAAATAATTCACCCCTCCACTTT	CASRRGRTNNSPLHF
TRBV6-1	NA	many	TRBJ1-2	TGTGCCAGCAGTGGTCCAGGTGACTATGGCTACACCTTC	CASSGPGDYGYTF
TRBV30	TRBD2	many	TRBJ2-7	TGTGCCTGGAATGCCGGGACTAGTAACGAGCAGTACTTC	CAWNAGTSNEQYF
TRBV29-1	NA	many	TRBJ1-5	TGCAGCGTTGTTTATAGTCTCGGGGGCAATCAGCCCCAGCATTTT	CSVVYSLGGNQPQHF
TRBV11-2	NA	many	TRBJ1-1	TGTGCCAGCAGCTTAACCTCCATCACTGAAGCTTTCTTT	CASSLTSITEAFF
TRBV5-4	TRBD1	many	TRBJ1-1	TGTGCCAGCAGCTTGGTATCAGGGGGCGTAACCATGAACACTGAAGCTTTCTTT	CASSLVSGGVTMNTEAFF
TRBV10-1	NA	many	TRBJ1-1	TGCGCCAGCAGCCCGGCGGCGGGGAACACTGAAGCTTTCTTT	CASSPAAGNTEAFF
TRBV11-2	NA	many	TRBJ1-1	TGTGCCAGCAGCTTTGCCCCAGGGGTTGGCACTGAAGCTTTCTTT	CASSFAPGVGTEAFF
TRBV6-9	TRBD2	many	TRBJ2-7	TGTGCCAGCAGCATACCTAGCGGCTCCTACGAGCAGTACTTC	CASSIPSGSYEQYF
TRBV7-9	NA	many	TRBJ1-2	TGTGCCAGCAGGCTAGACAGAGCTAACTATGGCTACACCTTC	CASRLDRANYGYTF
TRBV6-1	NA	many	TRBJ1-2	TGTGCCAGCAGAGGGGGGGTCTATGGCTACACCTTC	CASRGGVYGYTF
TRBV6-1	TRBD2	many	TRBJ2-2	TGTGCCAGCAGCAGGGCGGGAGTGGGTACCGAGGAGCTGTTTTTT	CASSRAGVGTEELFF
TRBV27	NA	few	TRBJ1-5	TGTGCCAGCAGTCCGTCTCGGGCCGGGAGCAATCAGCCCCAGCATTTT	CASSPSRAGSNQPQHF
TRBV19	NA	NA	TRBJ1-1	TGTGCCAGTAGAACAGCTTACACTGAAGCTTTCTTT	CASRTAYTEAFF
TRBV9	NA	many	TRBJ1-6	TGTGCCAGCAGCGTAGAGGGCCTGGGCGGATCACCCCTCCACTTT	CASSVEGLGGSPLHF
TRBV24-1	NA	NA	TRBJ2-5	TGTGCCAGCAGGGGACCAAACCAAGAGAACCAGTACTTC	CASRGPNQENQYF
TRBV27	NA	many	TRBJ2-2	TGTGCCAGCAGTTTATATCCTAGCTGGGGCGCCGGGGAGCTGTTTTTT	CASSLYPSWGAGELFF
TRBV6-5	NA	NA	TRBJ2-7	TGTGCCAGCAGTTCCGTCGATGCTAACGAGCAGTACTTC	CASSSVDANEQYF
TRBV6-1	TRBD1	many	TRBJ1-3	TGTGCCAGCCAGGGACAGGGGGCTTCTGGAAACACCGTATATTTT	CASQGQGASGNTVYF
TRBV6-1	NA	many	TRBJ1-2	TGTGCCAGCAGCGAGGGACCGGGGGGCTACACCTTC	CASSEGPGGYTF
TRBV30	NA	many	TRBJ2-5	TGTGCCTGGAGCGGGGGACAAGAGACCCAGTACTTC	CAWSGGQETQYF
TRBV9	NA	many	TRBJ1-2	TGTGCCAGCAGCGTAGAGACGAGGGGCTATGGCTACACCTTC	CASSVETRGYGYTF
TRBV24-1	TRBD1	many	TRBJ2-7	TGTGCCACCAGTGATTGGGGGACAGGGAGCTCCTACGAGCAGTACTTC	CATSDWGTGSSYEQYF
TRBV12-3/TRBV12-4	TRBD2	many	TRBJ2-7	TGTGCCAGCAGTCCCCAGACTAGCGGGACTGGCTACGAGCAGTACTTC	CASSPQTSGTGYEQYF
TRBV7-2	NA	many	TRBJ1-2	TGTGCCAGCAGCTTTCACCTAGGACCTGGCTATGGCTACACCTTC	CASSFHLGPGYGYTF
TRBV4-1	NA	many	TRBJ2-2	TGCGCCAGCAGCCAAGATCTGACGGATCTAAACACCGGGGAGCTGTTTTTT	CASSQDLTDLNTGELFF
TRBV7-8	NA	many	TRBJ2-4	TGTGCCAGCAGCTTGAGTAGGACTTATCTCGTGGACATTCAGTACTTC	CASSLSRTYLVDIQYF
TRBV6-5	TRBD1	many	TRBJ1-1	TGTGCCAGCAGCAAGGACAGGGGGAGCACTGAAGCTTTCTTT	CASSKDRGSTEAFF
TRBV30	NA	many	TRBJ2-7	TGTGCCTGGAGTCAGGACAGTTCCTACGAGCAGTACTTC	CAWSQDSSYEQYF
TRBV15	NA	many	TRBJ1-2	TGTGCCACCAGCAGAGATACGGGGGCGCGGGGCTATGGCTACACCTTC	CATSRDTGARGYGYTF
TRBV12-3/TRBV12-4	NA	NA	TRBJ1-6	TGTGCCAGCAGGGCACCGAGGTCACCCCTCCACTTT	CASRAPRSPLHF
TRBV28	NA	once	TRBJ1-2	TGTGCCAGCACCCACCCTCTGAACTATGGCTACACCTTC	CASTHPLNYGYTF
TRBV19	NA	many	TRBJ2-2	TGTGCCAGTAGTATAGTTGGGATAAACACCGGGGAGCTGTTTTTT	CASSIVGINTGELFF
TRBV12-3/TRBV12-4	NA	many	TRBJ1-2	TGTGCCAGCAGGCCCCCAAGAGGGGATGGCTACACCTTC	CASRPPRGDGYTF
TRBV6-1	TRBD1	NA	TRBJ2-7	TGTGCCAGCAGAGCGGACAGGGTCTTAATGGAGTACTTC	CASRADRVLMEYF
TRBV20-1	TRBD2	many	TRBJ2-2	TGCAGTGCCACCACTAGCGGGAGAGGCACCGGGGAGCTGTTTTTT	CSATTSGRGTGELFF
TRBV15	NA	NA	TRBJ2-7	TGTGCCACCAGCAGGACGGCGTTCGCGGGGGAGCAGTACTTC	CATSRTAFAGEQYF
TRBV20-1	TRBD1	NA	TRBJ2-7	TGCAGTGCCCAAAACTCGGGACAGGGGCCCTACGAGCAGTACTTC	CSAQNSGQGPYEQYF
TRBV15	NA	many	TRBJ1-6	TGTGCCACCAGCAGTGGGCAGGGTCGGTTCTCACCCCTCCACTTT	CATSSGQGRFSPLHF
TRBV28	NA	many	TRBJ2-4	TGTGCCAGCAGTTGGCGGGGTTTGAGCATTCAGTACTTC	CASSWRGLSIQYF
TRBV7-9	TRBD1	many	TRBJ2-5	TGTGCCAGCAGCGGCACAGGGGGCTCCACGGAGACCCAGTACTTC	CASSGTGGSTETQYF
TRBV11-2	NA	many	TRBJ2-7	TGTGCCAGCAGCTTAGACCCATCGTTGAGCGAGCAGTACTTC	CASSLDPSLSEQYF
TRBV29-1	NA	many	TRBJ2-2	TGCAGCGCCGGGGGCAGAGAAAACACCGGGGAGCTGTTTTTT	CSAGGRENTGELFF
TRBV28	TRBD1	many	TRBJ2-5	TGTGCCAGCCCCCCCTTAAGGACAGGGAAAGCCCAGTACTTC	CASPPLRTGKAQYF
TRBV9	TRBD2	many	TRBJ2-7	TGTGCCAGCAGCGTCAGCGGGGGGAGCTCCTACGAGCAGTACTTC	CASSVSGGSSYEQYF
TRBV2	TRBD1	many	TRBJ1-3	TGTGCCAGCATGGGACAGATGAGCTCTGGAAACACCATATATTTT	CASMGQMSSGNTIYF
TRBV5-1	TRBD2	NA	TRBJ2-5	TGCGCCAGCAGCTCTATTAGCGGGAGAAGAGAGACCCAGTACTTC	CASSSISGRRETQYF
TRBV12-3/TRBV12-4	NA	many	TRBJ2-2	TGTGCCAGCACCCGGGACTTAAACACCGGGGAGCTGTTTTTT	CASTRDLNTGELFF
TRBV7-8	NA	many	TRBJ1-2	TGTGCCAGCAGCCCACGTCACGGGGGGCGCCTTTATGGCTACACCTTC	CASSPRHGGRLYGYTF